The rows below give T cell receptor beta chains drawn from one sample of a study of T-cell reconstitution after alpha-beta-depleted transplantation in children. TCRdb re-analysed the PCR reads in MiXCR, keeping a single row per CDR3 protein. The top ten clones hold 1.1% of a sample with about 640,000 distinct CDR3 sequences, 16% of them seen once. This material consisted of PBMCs from the stem cell graft donor, taken from the stem cell graft. The receptors originated from a human donor who donated a stem cell graft to a child with acute myeloid leukemia. Each CDR3 is given with its conserved first and last residue. D genes are given only for firm matches. Expanded clones get a size class; other rows say once, few or many, or leave the size out.

TRBV20-1	-	many	TRBJ1-1	TGCAGTGCTAGAGACGCGGGTGAAGCTTTCTTT	CSARDAGEAFF
TRBV7-6	-	-	TRBJ2-1	TGTGCCAGCAGCTTCGTTCCGAGCTCCTACAATGAGCAGTTCTTC	CASSFVPSSYNEQFF
TRBV13	TRBD2	few	TRBJ2-7	TGTGCCAGCAGCTTCGGCCGGGGGGTCTCCTACGAGCAGTACTTC	CASSFGRGVSYEQYF
TRBV4-1	-	-	TRBJ2-1	TGCGCCAGCAGCCAAGTAAACCGAGGACGCCACAATGAGCAGTTCTTC	CASSQVNRGRHNEQFF
TRBV7-2	-	few	TRBJ2-5	TGTGCCAGCAGCTTAGTTTCCGGGGGCGCGGAGACCCAGTACTTC	CASSLVSGGAETQYF
TRBV7-2	-	-	TRBJ1-1	TGTGCCAGCAGCTTAGCGAGGCAGGTGTTACTCAACACTGAAGCTTTCTTT	CASSLARQVLLNTEAFF
TRBV7-2	-	many	TRBJ2-7	TGTGCCAGCAGCTTAGGGGCAGGGGACGATTACGAGCAGTACTTC	CASSLGAGDDYEQYF
TRBV29-1	-	many	TRBJ1-5	TGCAGCGTTGGTGAAGGGGTAGGTCAGCCCCAGCATTTT	CSVGEGVGQPQHF
TRBV20-1	TRBD2	few	TRBJ2-1	TGCAGTGCTAGAGATATCCGACTAGCGGGGGGGCCGGGCAATGAGCAGTTCTTC	CSARDIRLAGGPGNEQFF
TRBV5-1	TRBD1	-	TRBJ2-7	TGCGCCAGCAGCTGGGGACAGGCACTGGACGAGCAGTACTTC	CASSWGQALDEQYF